What follows is one T cell receptor (beta chain) and its context. No antigen is known for it. The sample is drawn from a study of beta chain features in type 1 diabetes. Study results and caveats: cDNA-based reads could over-represent cells with high TCR expression.

Sequencing targeted expressed TCRB transcripts, as all isolated RNA had been reverse transcribed. Here immunoSEQ multiplex PCR was the method, and the copy in TCRdb shows in-frame clones only, minus some. The table includes around 350,000 clones, 10% to 15% detected once. J gave up 3 bases and V 6 bases, and 5 bases lay outside the gene matches. This CDR3 region has 13 residues. Germline CDR1 reads SQVTM; CDR2 reads ANQGSEA. The V gene is TRBV29-1, the J gene TRBJ1-2; TRBD1 agrees at 9 bases. The TCR originated in a man between 18 and 35 years old in good health. Sequencing was done on a sample of naive CD4+ T cells from blood. CDR3 in amino acids: CSVQQGADYGYTF. CDR3 nucleotide sequence: TGCAGCGTGCAACAGGGGGCGGACTATGGCTACACCTTC.